This T cell receptor beta chain was obtained from a study of T cell responses to AZD1222 COVID-19 vaccine. Regarding the study as a whole: It was only after the peak T cell response that any repertoires were sampled.

The CDR3 is 14 amino acids. Germline V gives CDR1 KGHSH, CDR2 LQKENI. J lost 7 bases, V lost 6 bases, and 4 bases had no gene match. Repertoires were generated with immunoSEQ multiplex PCR, while TCRdb's copy carries only in-frame clones and drops some. The sample lists around 170,000 clones; around 93% were seen once. Comments on this clone: Its specificity is unknown.

The input for sequencing was peripheral blood, taken on day 0 of AZD1222 vaccination. The sequence came from an adult in good health. The rearrangement uses TRBV18 and TRBJ2-4, with 12 nucleotides matching TRBD2. This CDR3 reads CASSLAGGTNIQYF. The CDR3 DNA reads TGTGCCAGCTCCCTAGCGGGAGGGACGAACATTCAGTACTTC.